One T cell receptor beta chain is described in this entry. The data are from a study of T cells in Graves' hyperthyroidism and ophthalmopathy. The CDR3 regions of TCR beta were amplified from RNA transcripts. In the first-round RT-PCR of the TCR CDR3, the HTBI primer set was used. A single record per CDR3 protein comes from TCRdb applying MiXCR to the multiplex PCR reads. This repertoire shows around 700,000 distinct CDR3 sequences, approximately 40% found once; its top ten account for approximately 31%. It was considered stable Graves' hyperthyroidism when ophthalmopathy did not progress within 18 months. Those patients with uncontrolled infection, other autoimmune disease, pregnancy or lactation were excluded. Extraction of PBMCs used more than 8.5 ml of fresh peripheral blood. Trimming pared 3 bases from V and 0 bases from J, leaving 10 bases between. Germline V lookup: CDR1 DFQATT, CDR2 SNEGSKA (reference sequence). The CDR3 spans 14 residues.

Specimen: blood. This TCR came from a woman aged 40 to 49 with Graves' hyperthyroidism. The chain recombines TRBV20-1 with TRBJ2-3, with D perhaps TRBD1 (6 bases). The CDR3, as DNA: TGCAGTGCTAGGGGGGACACGAGCACAGATACGCAGTATTTT. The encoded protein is CSARGDTSTDTQYF.